Here is one TCR beta chain with its context. Antigen specificity is unknown. There are 15 residues in the CDR3. CDR1 is KGHSH and CDR2 is LQKENI in the germline V gene. Deletions cut 0 bases from V and 2 bases from J, with 11 bases between. This record comes from a study of OX40 agonist ivuxolimab in advanced cancers. Turning to the study itself: Patients' therapy was ivuxolimab, an antibody that acts as an agonist of OX40 (CD134). Every 2 weeks, ivuxolimab was infused into the patients intravenously at between 0.01 and 10 mg/kg.

Study-level results: Normalized expansion of T-cell clones was also low for some nonresponders.

The protocol was immunoSEQ multiplex PCR, while the TCRdb copy is restricted to in-frame clones and leaves out a portion. Of some 70,000 clones in the sample, approximately 79% were seen once. This chain links TRBV18 with TRBJ2-7; D may match TRBD1 or TRBD2 (5 bases each). The sample in question was CD4+ or CD8+ T cells sorted from blood, obtained in a trial of the OX40 agonist ivuxolimab. The TCR comes from an adult with an advanced solid tumor such as melanoma, head and neck, liver or kidney cancer. CDR3 sequence (DNA): TGTGCCAGCTCACCACCGGGGACGGAAACCTACGAGCAGTACTTC. Its translation is CASSPPGTETYEQYF.